The 14 T cell receptor beta chains reported below all come from one sample, sequenced in a study of blood T cell repertoires in COVID-19. Using immunoSEQ multiplex PCR, the repertoire was profiled, and TCRdb retains in-frame clones only, with some absent. The sample has about 74,000 clones, roughly 84% seen once. The sequenced sample consisted of peripheral blood. These receptors all come from a man aged 45-60 years with active COVID-19.

The chain carries TRBV2 and TRBJ2-5; unclear D gene. In germline, CDR1 is SNHLY, CDR2 FYNNEI. With 6 bases removed from V and 4 bases from J, the gap between germline ends came to 12 bases. This CDR3 spans 13 amino acids. CDR3 bases: TGTGCCAGCAGCACGCGACTCGGAGAGACCCAGTACTTC. It codes for CASSTRLGETQYF.

V is TRBV5-6 and J is TRBJ1-5; D is uncertain. With 2 bases removed from V and 2 bases from J, the gap between germline ends came to 11 bases. CDR1 SGHDT and CDR2 YYEEEE come from the germline V gene. The CDR3 loop spans 15 amino acids. CDR3 coding DNA: TGTGCCAGCAGCTTTGGAGTAGCGGGCAATCAGCCCCAGCATTTT. Its protein is CASSFGVAGNQPQHF.

The genes are TRBV7-9 and TRBJ1-2; 10 positions match TRBD1. Germline V gene lookup returns CDR1 SEHNR and CDR2 FQNEAQ (reference sequence). The V gene end was trimmed by 1 base and the J gene end by 7 bases; junction bases not matched to a gene: 3. CDR3 length: 14 residues. CDR3 in amino acids: CASSLETGGRGYTF. The CDR3 DNA is TGTGCCAGCAGCTTAGAGACAGGGGGCCGTGGCTACACCTTC.

This chain joins TRBV12-3 or TRBV12-4 and TRBJ1-1; D ambiguous. This CDR3 spans 13 amino acids. Trimming removed 3 bases at V and 0 bases at J, with 5 bases between. Here the CDR3 reads CASSFGLNTEAFF. CDR3 coding DNA: TGTGCCAGCAGTTTCGGTCTGAACACTGAAGCTTTCTTT.

The chain uses TRBV11-2 and TRBJ2-1; TRBD2 matches at 7 bases. This CDR3 is built from 15 residues. Germline lookup yields CDR1 SGHAT and CDR2 FQNNGV. The V gene end was trimmed by 0 bases and the J gene end by 3 bases; junction bases not matched to a gene: 2. The CDR3 is CASSLELANYNEQFF. Written as DNA, the CDR3 is TGTGCCAGCAGCTTAGAACTAGCGAACTACAATGAGCAGTTCTTC.

The rearrangement uses TRBV11-2 and TRBJ1-4; 7 nucleotides match TRBD1. Germline V CDR1 and CDR2: SGHAT, FQNNGV. The CDR3 runs 15 residues. The V gene end was trimmed by 1 base and the J gene end by 8 bases; junction bases not matched to a gene: 7. The CDR3: CASSLGGGKGEKLFF. The CDR3 nucleotides read TGTGCCAGCAGCTTAGGAGGGGGCAAAGGGGAAAAACTGTTTTTT.

The rearrangement links TRBV21-1 to TRBJ1-4; TRBD1 is the table's D call, not checked against the DNA. TRBV21-1 is classified as a pseudogene. CDR3 length: 15 amino acids. The CDR3 nucleotides read TGTGCCAGCAGCAAAGTTGGCAGGGGCTACTGGAAACTGTTTTTT. Amino acids: CASSKVGRGYWKLFF.

In this sample, this clone turned up once. The rearrangement joins TRBV19 to TRBJ2-3; D is perhaps TRBD2 (5 bases). The CDR3 is 13 amino acids. CDR1 is LNHDA and CDR2 is SQIVND in the germline V gene (reference sequence). V dropped 1 base and J dropped 3 bases, with 5 bases sitting between them. Here the CDR3 reads CASSIGGTDTQYF. The CDR3 bases are TGTGCCAGTAGTATAGGCGGGACAGATACGCAGTATTTT.

V usage is TRBV6-2 or TRBV6-3 and J usage is TRBJ2-3; 11 bases are shared with TRBD2. CDR1 and CDR2 from the germline V gene are MNHEY and SVGEGT. The V and J ends lost 4 bases and 2 bases, in that order; junction bases with no gene match: 20. This CDR3 has 21 residues. CDR3 bases: TGTGCCAGCAGTTTTTACTTGGGACTAGCGGACCCAAAGGGGCACACAGATACGCAGTATTTT. Protein product: CASSFYLGLADPKGHTDTQYF.

The gene calls are TRBV20-1 and TRBJ2-4; D is perhaps TRBD1 (5 bases). Germline values: CDR1 DFQATT, CDR2 SNEGSKA (reference sequence). The ends were cut back, 7 bases at V and 3 bases at J, with 7 bases in the middle. The CDR3 is 11 amino acids. CDR3 nucleotides: TGCAGTGGACAGCTCAAAAACATTCAGTACTTC. Translation gives CSGQLKNIQYF.

The gene calls are TRBV19 and TRBJ2-2; D unclear. Germline CDR1 LNHDA, CDR2 SQIVND (reference sequence). Deletions cut 8 bases from V and 6 bases from J, with 10 bases between. The CDR3 covers 12 residues. This CDR3 is CASSSVPGELFF. The DNA of the CDR3 is TGTGCCAGTTCTTCGGTCCCCGGGGAGCTGTTTTTT.

This clone was seen only once. This rearrangement joins TRBV5-4 to TRBJ1-2, with a weak D call TRBD1 (6 bases). The CDR3 spans 16 residues. Between the trimmed V and J ends, which lost 6 bases and 2 bases, there was a span of 20 bases. CDR1 and CDR2 (germline): SGHNT, YYREEE (reference sequence). The CDR3 bases are TGTGCCAGCAACTGGGGGGGCGGGCAGGCGAACTATGGCTACACCTTC. It yields the protein CASNWGGGQANYGYTF.

The CDR3 region has the DNA TGTGCCAGCAGCGCCAGGACAGGGTCTAATCAGCCCCAGCATTTT. Its protein product is CASSARTGSNQPQHF. The chain has TRBV7-2 and TRBJ1-5, with 8 bases fitting TRBD1. Germline loops: CDR1 SGHTA, CDR2 FQGNSA. This CDR3 is built from 15 residues. Trimming removed 5 bases from V and 4 bases from J; junction bases left unmatched: 7.

The sample holds a few counts of this clone. The V gene is TRBV11-1, the J gene TRBJ1-5; 7 bases agree with TRBD1. The germline CDR1 and CDR2 sequences are SGHAT and FQDESV (reference sequence). The J segment lost 3 bases and the V segment lost 2 bases, leaving 7 bases of the junction unmatched. The CDR3 extends over 16 amino acids. CDR3 nucleotide sequence: TGTGCCAGCAGCTTACGGACAGGCCCCCCCAATCAGCCCCAGCATTTT. This translates into CASSLRTGPPNQPQHF.